The 18 T cell receptor beta chains reported below all come from one sample, sequenced in a study of cytomegalovirus exposure and HLA in healthy donors. The PCR was carried out with 60 Vbeta primers and 13 Jbeta primers. Clones were read by immunoSEQ multiplex PCR, and TCRdb kept only the in-frame ones, dropping some. The sample has nearly 200,000 clones, 82% seen once; the top ten hold 0.098%. The sequencing sample was made of PBMCs. All receptors come from a boy under 10 years old in good health and CMV-seronegative.

This clone was counted a few times. The chain combines TRBV30 with TRBJ2-3; tentatively, D is TRBD2 (5 bases). V dropped 5 bases and J dropped 4 bases, with 13 bases sitting between them. This CDR3 contains 13 residues. Germline V CDR1 and CDR2: GTSNPN, SVGIG (reference sequence). The CDR3 spells CAWDSVEADTQYF. The DNA for the CDR3 is TGTGCCTGGGACTCTGTGGAGGCAGATACGCAGTATTTT. The variable domain in full, with the rest retrieved from reference TRBV30 and TRBJ2-3, is SQTIHQWPATLVQPVGSPLSLECTVEGTSNPNLYWYRQAAGRGLQLLFYSVGIGQISSEVPQNLSASRPQDRQFILSSKKLLLSDSGFYLCAWDSVEADTQYFGPGTRLTVL.

The chain uses TRBV7-2 and TRBJ2-5, with 7 positions matching TRBD1. Germline trimming cut 5 bases from V and 2 bases from J; bases unmatched to any gene: 2. Germline values: CDR1 SGHTA, CDR2 FQGNSA. The CDR3 length is 13 residues. CDR3 sequence (DNA): TGTGCCAGCAGCCGGGACAGTCAAGAGACCCAGTACTTC. This encodes CASSRDSQETQYF.

This rearrangement joins TRBV15 to TRBJ2-2, with D possibly matching TRBD2 (5 bases). Germline CDR1 is LNHNV and CDR2 is YYDKDF (reference sequence). The germline V and J ends were trimmed by 0 bases and 5 bases, with 19 bases remaining between them. The CDR3 runs to 18 residues. The CDR3 nucleotides are TGTGCCACCAGCAGAGATCGGAGGCAGTGGAACGATACCGGGGAGCTGTTTTTT. Amino acid sequence: CATSRDRRQWNDTGELFF.

The chain uses TRBV7-3 and TRBJ1-2; D is undetermined. Germline CDR1 is SGHTA and CDR2 is FQGTGA. V gave up 8 bases and J gave up 0 bases, with 7 bases separating them. The CDR3 loop spans 12 amino acids. CDR3 loop: CASGSANYGYTF. CDR3 in DNA: TGTGCCAGCGGCTCAGCTAACTATGGCTACACCTTC.

This CDR3 reads CASSIGQTRSGVRLFF. The CDR3 DNA is TGTGCCAGCAGCATAGGACAGACCCGCTCAGGGGTTCGGCTGTTTTTT. This chain connects TRBV9 to TRBJ1-3; TRBD1 might be the D (6 bases). With the DNA end fitting TRBJ2-2 better, the J assignment may be wrong. CDR1 and CDR2 from the germline V gene are SGDLS and YYNGEE. The CDR3 has 16 residues.

V gene TRBV7-8 combines with J gene TRBJ2-3; 9 bases align to TRBD2. CDR1 and CDR2 from the germline V gene are SGHVS and FQNEAQ. There are 15 residues in the CDR3. The junction had 3 bases not matched to a gene; V was cut back by 2 bases and J by 3 bases. For the CDR3, the DNA is TGTGCCAGCAGCTTAAAGCGGGGGGTGACAGATACGCAGTATTTT. It is translated as CASSLKRGVTDTQYF.

With regard to this clone: The identical CDR3 is also encoded by other nucleotide sequences in the sample. V and J are TRBV27 and TRBJ1-2, with 7 nucleotides matching TRBD1. The V gene end was trimmed by 7 bases and the J gene end by 7 bases; junction bases not matched to a gene: 6. Germline values: CDR1 MNHEY, CDR2 SMNVEV (reference sequence). The CDR3 is made up of 12 amino acids. As DNA, the CDR3 is TGTGCCAGCACCTCTACAGGGGCTGGCTACACCTTC. It specifies CASTSTGAGYTF.

The V gene is TRBV9, the J gene TRBJ2-5, with D possibly matching TRBD2 (5 bases). The CDR3 contains 14 residues. V dropped 0 bases and J dropped 5 bases, with 11 bases sitting between them. Germline lookup yields CDR1 SGDLS and CDR2 YYNGEE. The CDR3, as DNA: TGTGCCAGCAGCGTAGTCGGAGGTTCGGAGACCCAGTACTTC. Translated: CASSVVGGSETQYF.

The CDR3 loop is CSAGGAWGYTF. The CDR3 bases are TGCAGTGCGGGGGGGGCTTGGGGCTACACCTTC. This chain links TRBV20-1 with TRBJ1-2; the D gene is possibly TRBD1 (6 bases). From germline, CDR1 is DFQATT and CDR2 SNEGSKA (reference sequence). Trimming took off 6 bases at V and 8 bases at J, with 13 bases between the two ends. This CDR3 comprises 11 residues.

The CDR3 region has the DNA TGTGCCAGCAGCCCTTATTCGGGGAATTCACCCCTCCACTTT. Translating gives CASSPYSGNSPLHF. The chain carries TRBV7-2 and TRBJ1-6; D ambiguous. The germline CDR1 and CDR2 sequences are SGHTA and FQGNSA. CDR3 length: 14 amino acids. V was shortened by 5 bases and J by 7 bases, with 12 bases between the two germline ends.

This clone was observed a handful of times. The gene calls are TRBV27 and TRBJ1-6, with 8 bases lining up with TRBD1. The CDR3 contains 17 residues. The germline CDR1 and CDR2 sequences are MNHEY and SMNVEV (reference sequence). V lost 2 bases, J lost 7 bases, and 10 bases stayed unmatched. CDR3 bases: TGTGCCAGCAGTTTAGGGACAGGATCATTATTAAATTCACCCCTCCACTTT. This codes for CASSLGTGSLLNSPLHF.

The chain links TRBV10-3 to TRBJ2-1, with D maybe TRBD2 (6 bases). The V end was cut by 8 bases, the J end by 2 bases, with 19 bases between. The CDR3 extends over 16 amino acids. Per the germline V gene, CDR1 is ENHRY and CDR2 is SYGVKD. The CDR3 coding sequence is TGTGCCATCGGGGGGTCAGAGGACCCGACCTACAATGAGCAGTTCTTC. This gives the protein CAIGGSEDPTYNEQFF.

The chain links TRBV7-2 to TRBJ2-7, with 9 bases matching TRBD1. CDR3 length: 14 residues. V shed 1 base and J 3 bases; nucleotides not matched to a gene: 1. Germline lookup yields CDR1 SGHTA and CDR2 FQGNSA. The CDR3 loop is CASSLGGQGYEQYF. The CDR3 coding sequence is TGTGCCAGCAGCTTAGGGGGACAGGGCTACGAGCAGTACTTC.

This chain uses TRBV10-3 with TRBJ1-6; 8 bases line up with TRBD1. There are 16 residues in the CDR3. Germline trimming cut 6 bases from V and 2 bases from J; bases unmatched to any gene: 6. Per germline, CDR1 ENHRY and CDR2 SYGVKD. In DNA, the CDR3 is TGTGCCATCAGGTCAGACAGGGGAACCTATAATTCACCCCTCCACTTT. Protein sequence: CAIRSDRGTYNSPLHF.

The rearrangement joins TRBV5-1 to TRBJ1-6; TRBD1 might be the D (6 bases). Germline V CDR1 and CDR2: SGHRS, YFSETQ. Trimming took off 10 bases at V and 6 bases at J, with 14 bases between the two ends. The CDR3 is made up of 13 amino acids. CDR3 amino acids: CASSPGVNSPLHF. CDR3 DNA: TGCGCCTCCTCCCCAGGGGTTAATTCACCCCTCCACTTT.

This rearrangement joins TRBV6-5 to TRBJ1-4; D remains ambiguous. The germline V gene has CDR1 MNHEY and CDR2 SVGAGI. Trimming took off 5 bases at V and 6 bases at J, with 16 bases between the two ends. The CDR3 has 15 residues. For the CDR3, the DNA is TGTGCCAGCAGTCGTGCGAGCAGGCCTGATGAAAAACTGTTTTTT. This codes for CASSRASRPDEKLFF.

The chain links TRBV10-3 to TRBJ1-1; D is unclear. The V gene's germline CDR1 is ENHRY and CDR2 SYGVKD. The CDR3 runs to 16 residues. Between the trimmed V and J ends, which lost 10 bases and 0 bases, there was a span of 21 bases. The CDR3 DNA reads as TGTGCCACCGCTTCCGGGAAACAGCTCTTGAACACTGAAGCTTTCTTT. It codes for CATASGKQLLNTEAFF.

This clone was picked up a small number of times. V and J are TRBV4-1 and TRBJ1-4; 8 bases line up with TRBD1. The CDR3 length is 14 residues. J gave up 6 bases and V 7 bases, and 7 bases lay outside the gene matches. Germline values: CDR1 MGHRA, CDR2 YSYEKL. The CDR3 DNA reads TGCGCCAGCAACCCACAGGGGGGCGATGAAAAACTGTTTTTT. Amino acid sequence: CASNPQGGDEKLFF.